The clone carrying this TCR beta chain was observed at least ten times. The target antigen is unknown. TCRdb re-analysed the reads in MiXCR, keeping a single row per CDR3 protein. This sample yields 250,000 to 300,000 distinct CDR3 sequences, of which less than 25% are seen a single time; roughly 19% belongs to the top ten. These data are taken from a study of T cell repertoires in cytomegalovirus infection. Findings and limits, study-wide: Cumulative frequency of public TCR beta families picked out carriers of CMV plus the relevant HLA.

Per germline, CDR1 SGHTA and CDR2 FQGNSA. V was clipped by 1 base and J by 4 bases, with 13 bases between them. The CDR3 runs 15 residues. The sample here was cultured PBMCs, taken from culture after CMV antigen stimulation. The source is a human donor in good health (CMV status not recorded). Some clones in this sample may be carry-over from other donors' samples. The chain has TRBV7-2 and TRBJ1-2; D may be TRBD1 (6 bases). The CDR3 DNA sequence: TGTGCCAGCAGCTTAGTGCAGGGGCCCCCCTATGGCTACACCTTC. Translated, it gives CASSLVQGPPYGYTF.